Listed below are T cell receptor beta chains from one sample, sequenced in a study of blood T cell repertoires in COVID-19. The table came from immunoSEQ multiplex PCR; TCRdb's copy has only in-frame clones and leaves some out. This sample carries over 80,000 clones, approximately 85% of them seen once, and the ten largest clones take roughly 18%. Sequencing used peripheral blood. These receptors came from a woman of 80 years or more with active or convalescent COVID-19. CDR3s include the opening cysteine and the closing phenylalanine or tryptophan. The D gene is left open where the match is weak. Rows may omit the clone size; those that give it use once, few, many or a size class.

J gene	clone size	D gene	V gene	CDR3 protein	CDR3 DNA
TRBJ1-4	few	-	TRBV7-8	CASSSGEGGTNEKLFF	TGTGCCAGCAGCTCAGGGGAGGGGGGAACTAATGAAAAACTGTTTTTT
TRBJ1-2	-	TRBD1	TRBV19	CASSSSAAGGLYGYTF	TGTGCCAGTAGTTCGTCCGCGGCAGGGGGCCTCTATGGCTACACCTTC
TRBJ1-4	-	-	TRBV27	CASRGREDEKLFF	TGTGCCAGCAGAGGCAGGGAGGATGAAAAACTGTTTTTT
TRBJ2-7	-	-	TRBV30	CAWSVSGHTYEQYF	TGTGCCTGGAGTGTATCGGGACATACCTACGAGCAGTACTTC
TRBJ2-7	-	-	TRBV21-1	CASSAPGTDSYEQYF	TGTGCCAGCAGCGCCCCCGGGACGGACAGCTACGAGCAGTACTTC
TRBJ2-2	-	TRBD2	TRBV6-6	CASSYTHGRVAGELFF	TGTGCCAGCAGTTACACCCACGGGAGGGTGGCCGGGGAGCTGTTTTTT
TRBJ1-1	-	TRBD1	TRBV30	CAWSVSGGTEAFF	TGTGCCTGGAGTGTGTCAGGGGGGACTGAAGCTTTCTTT
TRBJ1-3	-	-	TRBV7-3	CASSGGTGNTIYF	TGTGCCAGCAGCGGAGGGACTGGAAACACCATATATTTT
TRBJ1-1	-	-	TRBV28	CASSLSGMNTEAFF	TGTGCCAGCAGTCTCTCCGGGATGAACACTGAAGCTTTCTTT
TRBJ2-6	once	TRBD1	TRBV6-5	CASRARGFGANVLTF	TGTGCCAGCAGAGCCAGGGGGTTTGGGGCCAACGTCCTGACTTTC
TRBJ1-1	-	-	TRBV7-9	CASSLMPPNTEAFF	TGTGCCAGCAGCCTAATGCCCCCTAACACTGAAGCTTTCTTT
TRBJ2-2	once	-	TRBV6-5	CASRIADTNTGELFF	TGTGCCAGCAGGATAGCGGACACGAACACCGGGGAGCTGTTTTTT
TRBJ1-5	-	-	TRBV6-1	CASSEWGGNSNQPQHF	TGTGCCAGCAGTGAATGGGGGGGGAATAGCAATCAGCCCCAGCATTTT
TRBJ1-6	-	-	TRBV2	CASSGVSSYNSPLHF	TGTGCCAGCAGTGGCGTTAGCTCCTATAATTCACCCCTCCACTTT
TRBJ2-5	-	-	TRBV4-3	CASSRSVSAETQYF	TGCGCCAGCAGCCGATCGGTTAGCGCGGAGACCCAGTACTTC
TRBJ2-1	-	TRBD2	TRBV9	CASSVGLAGGADEQFF	TGTGCCAGCAGCGTAGGTCTAGCGGGAGGTGCGGATGAGCAGTTCTTC
TRBJ2-3	-	-	TRBV5-1	CVSSLGGGWSDTQYF	TGTGTCAGCAGCTTGGGGGGAGGATGGTCAGATACGCAGTATTTT
TRBJ2-2	-	-	TRBV7-9	CASSSSPGFRTNTGELFF	TGTGCCAGCAGTTCGAGTCCGGGGTTTCGGACGAACACCGGGGAGCTGTTTTTT
TRBJ1-2	-	TRBD1	TRBV19	CASSDRDRASVHGYTF	TGTGCCAGTAGTGACCGGGACAGGGCATCAGTTCATGGCTACACCTTC
TRBJ2-3	-	TRBD2	TRBV25-1	CASSLLAGGLTDTQYF	TGTGCCAGCAGTCTACTAGCGGGAGGGCTGACAGATACGCAGTATTTT